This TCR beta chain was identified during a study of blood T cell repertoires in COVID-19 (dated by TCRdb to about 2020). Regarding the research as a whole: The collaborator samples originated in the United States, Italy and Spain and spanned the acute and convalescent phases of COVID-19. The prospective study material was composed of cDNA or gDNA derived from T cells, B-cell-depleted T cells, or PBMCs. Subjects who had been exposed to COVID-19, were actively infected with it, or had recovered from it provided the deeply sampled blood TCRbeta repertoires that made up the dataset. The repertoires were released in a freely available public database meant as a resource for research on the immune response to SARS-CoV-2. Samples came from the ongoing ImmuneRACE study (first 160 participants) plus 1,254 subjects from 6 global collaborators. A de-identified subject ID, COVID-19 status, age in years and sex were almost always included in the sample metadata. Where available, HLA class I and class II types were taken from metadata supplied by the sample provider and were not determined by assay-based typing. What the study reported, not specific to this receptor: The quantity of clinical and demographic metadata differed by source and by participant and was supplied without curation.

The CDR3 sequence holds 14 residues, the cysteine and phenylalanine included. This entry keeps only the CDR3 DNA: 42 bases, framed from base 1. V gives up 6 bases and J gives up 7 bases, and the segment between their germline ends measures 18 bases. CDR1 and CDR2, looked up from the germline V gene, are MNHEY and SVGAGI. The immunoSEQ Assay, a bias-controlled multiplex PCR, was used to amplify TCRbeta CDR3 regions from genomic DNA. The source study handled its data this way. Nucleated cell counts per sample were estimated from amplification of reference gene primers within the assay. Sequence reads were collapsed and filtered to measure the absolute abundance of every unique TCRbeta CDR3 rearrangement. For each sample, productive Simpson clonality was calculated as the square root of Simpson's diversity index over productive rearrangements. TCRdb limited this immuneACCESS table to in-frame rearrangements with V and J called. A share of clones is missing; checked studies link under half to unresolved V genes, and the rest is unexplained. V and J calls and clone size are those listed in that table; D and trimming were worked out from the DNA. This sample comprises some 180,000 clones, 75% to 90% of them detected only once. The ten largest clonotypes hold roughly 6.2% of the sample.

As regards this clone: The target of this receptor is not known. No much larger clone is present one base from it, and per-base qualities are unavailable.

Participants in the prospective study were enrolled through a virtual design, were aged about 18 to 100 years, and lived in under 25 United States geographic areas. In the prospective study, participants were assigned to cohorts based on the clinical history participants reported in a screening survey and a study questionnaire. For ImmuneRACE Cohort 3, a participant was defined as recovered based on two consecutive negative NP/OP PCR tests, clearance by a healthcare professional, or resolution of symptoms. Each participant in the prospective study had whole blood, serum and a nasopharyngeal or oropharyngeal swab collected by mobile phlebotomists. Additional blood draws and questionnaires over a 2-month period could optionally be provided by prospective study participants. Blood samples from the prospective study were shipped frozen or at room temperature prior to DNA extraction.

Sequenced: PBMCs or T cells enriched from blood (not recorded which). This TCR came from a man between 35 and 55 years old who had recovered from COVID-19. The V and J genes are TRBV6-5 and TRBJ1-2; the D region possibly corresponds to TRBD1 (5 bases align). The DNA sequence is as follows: TGTGCCAGCAGGCGTGACAGAGGCTCCAGTGGCTACACCTTC. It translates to CASRRDRGSSGYTF.